This is a list of T cell receptor beta chains from one sample in a study of cytomegalovirus exposure and HLA in healthy donors. TCRdb's copy holds only in-frame clones and misses some; the assay was immunoSEQ multiplex PCR. The table lists roughly 120,000 clones, 75% to 85% of them singletons, with 2.5% to 3% in the top ten. Sequencing was done on a sample of PBMCs. These receptors all come from a woman in her late teens or twenties in good health and CMV-seropositive. Both conserved end residues are part of each CDR3. The D gene is left open where the match is weak. Rows may omit the clone size; those that give it use once, few, many or a size class.

V gene: TRBV5-1; J gene: TRBJ2-6; clone size: .; D gene: .; CDR3 protein: CASGPRDSSGANVLTF; CDR3 DNA: TGCGCCAGCGGGCCCAGAGACAGCTCTGGGGCCAACGTCCTGACTTTC
V gene: TRBV30; J gene: TRBJ1-1; clone size: .; D gene: TRBD1; CDR3 protein: CAWITTGGGGLREAFF; CDR3 DNA: TGTGCCTGGATAACGACAGGGGGGGGAGGGCTCCGAGAAGCTTTCTTT
V gene: TRBV7-8; J gene: TRBJ2-7; clone size: .; D gene: TRBD2; CDR3 protein: CASSLVGLASYEQYF; CDR3 DNA: TGTGCCAGCAGCTTAGTGGGACTAGCGTCGTACGAGCAGTACTTC
V gene: TRBV21-1; J gene: TRBJ1-5; clone size: .; D gene: .; CDR3 protein: CASSKDRPYSNQPQHF; CDR3 DNA: TGTGCCAGCAGCAAAGACAGGCCTTATAGCAATCAGCCCCAGCATTTT
V gene: TRBV19; J gene: TRBJ1-2; clone size: once; D gene: TRBD1; CDR3 protein: CASSINRGQNYGYTF; CDR3 DNA: TGTGCCAGTAGTATCAACAGGGGGCAAAACTATGGCTACACCTTC
V gene: TRBV2; J gene: TRBJ2-5; clone size: .; D gene: TRBD1; CDR3 protein: CASSALDRAQETQYF; CDR3 DNA: TGTGCCAGCAGCGCCTTGGACAGGGCGCAAGAGACCCAGTACTTC
V gene: TRBV5-1; J gene: TRBJ2-7; clone size: few; D gene: TRBD2; CDR3 protein: CASSLYSGGSYEQYF; CDR3 DNA: TGCGCCAGCAGCTTGTACAGCGGGGGATCCTACGAGCAGTACTTC
V gene: TRBV11-3; J gene: TRBJ1-1; clone size: .; D gene: .; CDR3 protein: CASSSRTAYEAFF; CDR3 DNA: TGTGCCAGCAGCTCCCGGACAGCTTATGAAGCTTTCTTT
V gene: TRBV2; J gene: TRBJ1-2; clone size: .; D gene: TRBD1; CDR3 protein: CASREGQGIYGYTF; CDR3 DNA: TGTGCCAGCAGGGAAGGACAGGGAATCTATGGCTACACCTTC
V gene: TRBV5-4; J gene: TRBJ2-7; clone size: .; D gene: TRBD1; CDR3 protein: CASRRGQGTYEQYF; CDR3 DNA: TGTGCCAGCAGACGGGGACAGGGCACCTACGAGCAGTACTTC
V gene: TRBV14; J gene: TRBJ2-5; clone size: .; D gene: TRBD2; CDR3 protein: CASSQDLGGLAGETQYF; CDR3 DNA: TGTGCCAGCAGCCAAGATTTAGGGGGACTAGCGGGAGAGACCCAGTACTTC
V gene: TRBV5-1; J gene: TRBJ1-3; clone size: .; D gene: TRBD1; CDR3 protein: CASSYKFRDSLFSGNTIYF; CDR3 DNA: TGCGCCAGCAGCTATAAATTCCGGGACAGCCTTTTCTCTGGAAACACCATATATTTT
V gene: TRBV9; J gene: TRBJ2-5; clone size: .; D gene: TRBD2; CDR3 protein: CASSPQTSPQETQYF; CDR3 DNA: TGTGCCAGCAGCCCCCAGACTAGCCCCCAAGAGACCCAGTACTTC
V gene: TRBV6-5; J gene: TRBJ2-1; clone size: .; D gene: .; CDR3 protein: CASSYAGGNEQFF; CDR3 DNA: TGTGCCAGCAGTTACGCAGGAGGGAATGAGCAGTTCTTC